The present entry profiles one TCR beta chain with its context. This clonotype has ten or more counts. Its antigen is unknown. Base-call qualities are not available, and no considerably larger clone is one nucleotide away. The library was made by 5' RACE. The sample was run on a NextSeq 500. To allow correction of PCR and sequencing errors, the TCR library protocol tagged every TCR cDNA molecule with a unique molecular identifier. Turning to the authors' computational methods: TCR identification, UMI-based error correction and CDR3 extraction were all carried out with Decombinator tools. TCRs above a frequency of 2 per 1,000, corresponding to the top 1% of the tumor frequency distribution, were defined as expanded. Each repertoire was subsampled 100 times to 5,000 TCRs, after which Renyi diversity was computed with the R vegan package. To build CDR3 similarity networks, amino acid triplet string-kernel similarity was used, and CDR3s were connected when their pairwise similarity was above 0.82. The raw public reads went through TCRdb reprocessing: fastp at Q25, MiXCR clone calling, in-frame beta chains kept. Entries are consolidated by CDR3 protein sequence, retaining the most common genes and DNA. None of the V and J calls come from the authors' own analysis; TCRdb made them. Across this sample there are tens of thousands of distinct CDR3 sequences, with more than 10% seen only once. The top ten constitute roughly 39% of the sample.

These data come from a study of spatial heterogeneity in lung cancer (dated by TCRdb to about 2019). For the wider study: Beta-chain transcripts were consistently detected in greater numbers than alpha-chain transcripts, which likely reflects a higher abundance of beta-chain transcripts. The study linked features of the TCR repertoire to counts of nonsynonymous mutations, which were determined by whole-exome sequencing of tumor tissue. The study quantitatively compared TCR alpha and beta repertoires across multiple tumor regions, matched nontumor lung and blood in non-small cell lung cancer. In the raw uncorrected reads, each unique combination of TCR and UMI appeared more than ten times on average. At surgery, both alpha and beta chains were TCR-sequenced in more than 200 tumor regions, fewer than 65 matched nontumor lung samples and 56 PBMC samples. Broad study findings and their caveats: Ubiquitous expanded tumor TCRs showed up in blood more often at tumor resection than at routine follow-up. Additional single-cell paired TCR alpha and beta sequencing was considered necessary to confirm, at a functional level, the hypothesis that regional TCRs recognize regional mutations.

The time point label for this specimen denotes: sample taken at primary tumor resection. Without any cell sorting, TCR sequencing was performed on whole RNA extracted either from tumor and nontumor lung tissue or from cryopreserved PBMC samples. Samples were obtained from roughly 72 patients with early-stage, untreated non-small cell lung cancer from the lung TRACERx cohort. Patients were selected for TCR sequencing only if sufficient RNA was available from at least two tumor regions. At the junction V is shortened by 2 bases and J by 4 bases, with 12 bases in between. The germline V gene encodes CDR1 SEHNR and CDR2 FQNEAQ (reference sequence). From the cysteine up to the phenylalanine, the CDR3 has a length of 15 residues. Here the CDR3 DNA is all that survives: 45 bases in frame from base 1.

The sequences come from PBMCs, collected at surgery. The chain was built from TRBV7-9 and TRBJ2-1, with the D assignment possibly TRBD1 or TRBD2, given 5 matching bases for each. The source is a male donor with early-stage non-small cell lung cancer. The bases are TGTGCCAGCAGCTTATGGCTGGGACCTTACAATGAGCAGTTCTTC. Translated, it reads CASSLWLGPYNEQFF.